Listed here are 15 T cell receptor beta chains from one sample, sequenced in a study of cytotoxic CD8 clonotypes in ibrutinib-treated CLL. Clones were sequenced by immunoSEQ multiplex PCR, and TCRdb holds only the in-frame ones, with some missing. The sample lists over 45,000 clones, 56% occurring once. The input for sequencing was PBMCs, taken after 24 months of ibrutinib treatment. Every receptor here comes from a human donor with chronic lymphocytic leukemia.

This clone was detected only once. The chain couples TRBV18 to TRBJ2-6, with a possible D match to TRBD1 (6 bases). The CDR3 spans 19 residues. Germline CDR1 is KGHSH and CDR2 is LQKENI. Trimming cost V 0 bases and J 0 bases, with 15 bases left between them. CDR3 nucleotides: TGTGCCAGCTCACCACCGAGGGCAGGGGCCTCCTCTGGGGCCAACGTCCTGACTTTC. As protein: CASSPPRAGASSGANVLTF.

The chain joins TRBV20-1 to TRBJ1-4; D gene uncertain. V was cut by 1 base and J by 8 bases, with 5 bases left in between. This CDR3 spans 11 amino acids. Germline V gene lookup returns CDR1 DFQATT and CDR2 SNEGSKA (reference sequence). CDR3 region: CSARVNEKLFF. The CDR3 DNA sequence: TGCAGTGCTAGAGTAAACGAAAAACTGTTTTTT.

This clone turned up a few times. The chain recombines TRBV28 with TRBJ1-5; the D is unclear. The CDR3 loop spans 12 amino acids. Germline CDR1 is MDHEN and CDR2 is SYDVKM. V was clipped by 5 bases and J by 7 bases, with 9 bases between them. CDR3 DNA: TGTGCCAGCAGTATCGCTTGGCAGCCCCAGCATTTT. Encoded protein: CASSIAWQPQHF.

V and J are TRBV2 and TRBJ2-2; 13 bases are shared with TRBD2. Germline CDR1 is SNHLY and CDR2 is FYNNEI. The trim removed 5 bases at V and 4 bases at J, leaving 10 bases unmatched. The CDR3 runs to 18 residues. The CDR3 reads CASSRRSLAGGGTGELFF. CDR3 sequence (DNA): TGTGCCAGCAGTCGAAGGTCACTAGCGGGAGGGGGCACCGGGGAGCTGTTTTTT. The full variable domain, with the rest looked up from reference TRBV2 and TRBJ2-2, is EPEVTQTPSHQVTQMGQEVILRCVPISNHLYFYWYRQILGQKVEFLVSFYNNEISEKSEIFDDQFSVERPDGSNFTLKIRSTKLEDSAMYFCASSRRSLAGGGTGELFFGEGSRLTVL.

This clone was counted between two and nine times. This sequence joins TRBV7-8 and TRBJ1-4; D ambiguous. Deletions cut 5 bases from V and 5 bases from J, with 12 bases between. This CDR3 has 14 amino acids. The germline CDR1 and CDR2 sequences are SGHVS and FQNEAQ. The CDR3 reads CASSDRARNEKLFF. The CDR3 DNA follows: TGTGCCAGCAGCGACCGGGCAAGAAATGAAAAACTGTTTTTT.

The chain couples TRBV5-1 to TRBJ1-4; 7 bases fit TRBD1. V lost 2 bases and J lost 5; bases outside the gene matches: 6. Germline-derived CDR1 and CDR2 are SGHRS and YFSETQ. CDR3 length equals 15 residues. CDR3 nucleotide sequence: TGCGCCAGCAGCTTAATGGGGACAGAGAATGAAAAACTGTTTTTT. Protein: CASSLMGTENEKLFF.

The chain is built from TRBV7-9 and TRBJ1-1; the match to TRBD1 covers 12 bases. V gave up 8 bases and J gave up 12 bases; unmatched junction bases: 16. This CDR3 has 15 residues. In germline, CDR1 is SEHNR, CDR2 FQNEAQ (reference sequence). The CDR3 DNA reads as TGTGCCAGCGGATCCCCGGGACAGGGGGCAGGGGGGACTTTCTTT. Amino acids: CASGSPGQGAGGTFF.

This clone has only a few counts. This sequence joins TRBV28 and TRBJ1-5; 7 bases fit TRBD1. The CDR3 sequence is 15 residues long. V shed 3 bases, J shed 6 bases, and the junction held 8 bases outside the gene matches. Germline V CDR1 and CDR2: MDHEN, SYDVKM. In DNA form, the CDR3 reads TGTGCCAGCAGTTTGACAGGGTTAGTTTCTCAGCCCCAGCATTTT. The encoded protein is CASSLTGLVSQPQHF.

The chain combines TRBV7-6 with TRBJ1-6; D is perhaps TRBD1 (6 bases). V gave up 1 base and J gave up 9 bases, with 16 bases separating them. The CDR3 has 16 residues. Looked up from germline, CDR1 is SGHVS and CDR2 is FNYEAQ. CDR3: CASSLVGGKGTSPLHF. CDR3 in DNA: TGTGCCAGCAGCTTAGTCGGGGGCAAAGGAACTTCACCCCTCCACTTT.

This clone was seen at least ten times. The V call is TRBV27, the J call TRBJ1-3, with D uncertain. CDR1 and CDR2 from the germline V gene are MNHEY and SMNVEV (reference sequence). The CDR3 totals 14 residues. The V end was cut by 6 bases, the J end by 4 bases, with 13 bases between. The CDR3 coding sequence is TGTGCCAGCAGACCTCTAGGAGCCGGAAACACCATATATTTT. It encodes CASRPLGAGNTIYF.

This clone came up a few times. This chain joins TRBV10-3 and TRBJ2-3, with D maybe TRBD2 (6 bases). Looked up from germline, CDR1 is ENHRY and CDR2 is SYGVKD. Trimming took off 10 bases at V and 2 bases at J, with 19 bases between the two ends. CDR3 length equals 15 residues. The CDR3 region has the DNA TGTGCCACCACAAGTAGCGGTTTTCCCACAGATACGCAGTATTTT. Translated: CATTSSGFPTDTQYF.

In its sample, this clone was seen many times. This chain uses TRBV6-4 with TRBJ2-3; 8 bases fit TRBD2. V was clipped by 5 bases and J by 4 bases; unmatched bases: 8. The CDR3 extends over 15 amino acids. CDR1 and CDR2 from the germline V gene are MRHNA and SNTAGT. For the CDR3, the DNA is TGTGCCAGCAGTTTCCTAGCGGGCCGGGCAGATACGCAGTATTTT. Amino acid sequence: CASSFLAGRADTQYF.

This clone was observed a handful of times. The chain links TRBV28 to TRBJ1-5; a possible D gene is TRBD1 (5 bases). V shed 10 bases and J shed 3 bases, with 10 bases lying between them. The germline V gene has CDR1 MDHEN and CDR2 SYDVKM. CDR3 length: 12 amino acids. The CDR3 bases are TGTGCCACCGGGGGAAACAATCAGCCCCAGCATTTT. It specifies CATGGNNQPQHF.

The chain recombines TRBV27 with TRBJ2-1, with D tentatively TRBD2 (5 bases). Trimming pared 8 bases from V and 0 bases from J, leaving 11 bases between. The germline CDR1 and CDR2 sequences are MNHEY and SMNVEV (reference sequence). The CDR3 has 14 amino acids. The CDR3 here is CASRSGISYNEQFF. The CDR3 DNA reads as TGTGCCAGCCGGAGCGGTATCTCCTACAATGAGCAGTTCTTC.

The CDR3 loop is CASSEASRGYTF. CDR3 bases: TGTGCCAGCAGTGAAGCGAGTAGGGGCTACACCTTC. The chain couples TRBV2 to TRBJ1-2; D unclear. Germline CDR1 is SNHLY and CDR2 is FYNNEI. V lost 0 bases, J lost 8 bases, and 7 bases lay in between. This CDR3 region has 12 residues.